This is a list of T cell receptor beta chains from one sample in a study of shared clonotypes between healthy human individuals. The data were produced by immunoSEQ multiplex PCR, yet TCRdb's version contains in-frame clones alone and is incomplete. The table includes 1.5 million to 1.9 million clones, 95% to 99% detected once. Sequenced input: naive CD4+ T cells sorted from blood. Source of these receptors: a man aged 25-45 years in good health. CDR3s include the opening cysteine and the closing phenylalanine or tryptophan. A D gene is named only where the DNA matches it firmly. Clone size is shown for a subset of rows, as once, few, many or a class of expanded clone.

CDR3 length,D gene,V gene,J gene,clone size,CDR3 protein,CDR3 DNA
13,NA,TRBV19,TRBJ2-4,NA,CASSEVGKNIQYF,TGTGCCAGTAGTGAGGTGGGCAAAAACATTCAGTACTTC
16,NA,TRBV28,TRBJ2-7,once,CASSLLLPVGNYEQYF,TGTGCCAGCAGTTTATTATTGCCAGTGGGAAACTACGAGCAGTACTTC
16,NA,TRBV9,TRBJ2-2,NA,CASSVGGGSNTGELFF,TGTGCCAGCAGCGTAGGCGGGGGCTCGAACACCGGGGAGCTGTTTTTT
13,NA,TRBV30,TRBJ1-5,NA,CAWSSQGSQPQHF,TGTGCCTGGAGTTCGCAGGGGTCTCAGCCCCAGCATTTT
14,NA,TRBV4-3,TRBJ2-7,NA,CASSQARADYEQYF,TGCGCCAGCAGCCAAGCCAGGGCTGACTACGAGCAGTACTTC
14,NA,TRBV6-1,TRBJ2-3,NA,CASNGWGSTDTQYF,TGTGCCAGCAATGGGTGGGGTAGCACAGATACGCAGTATTTT
15,NA,TRBV7-3,TRBJ2-5,NA,CASSLNFGGPKTQYF,TGTGCCAGCAGCTTAAACTTCGGCGGCCCAAAGACCCAGTACTTC
13,TRBD1,TRBV2,TRBJ2-1,few,CASGTDSYNEQFF,TGTGCCAGCGGGACAGACTCCTACAATGAGCAGTTCTTC
15,TRBD2,TRBV6-4,TRBJ2-1,NA,CASSDGRARHNEQFF,TGTGCCAGCAGTGACGGGAGGGCCCGACACAATGAGCAGTTCTTC
14,NA,TRBV6-5,TRBJ2-3,NA,CASSYGVHTDTQYF,TGTGCCAGCAGTTACGGCGTCCACACAGATACGCAGTATTTT
17,NA,TRBV5-6,TRBJ2-6,once,CASSFWQGNSGANVLTF,TGTGCCAGCAGCTTTTGGCAGGGGAACTCTGGGGCCAACGTCCTGACTTTC
19,TRBD2,TRBV5-1,TRBJ2-2,NA,CASSTGAGTSGSGTGELFF,TGCGCCAGCAGCACGGGAGCCGGGACTAGCGGGAGCGGCACCGGGGAGCTGTTTTTT
18,NA,TRBV5-1,TRBJ2-1,NA,CASSLGLGFTSSYNEQFF,TGCGCCAGCAGCCTGGGACTGGGTTTCACCAGCTCCTACAATGAGCAGTTCTTC
14,NA,TRBV28,TRBJ2-2,NA,CASTSRVDTGELFF,TGTGCCAGCACATCGAGGGTCGACACCGGGGAGCTGTTTTTT
16,NA,TRBV5-1,TRBJ2-5,NA,CASSRRFGQAQETQYF,TGCGCCAGCAGCCGTAGGTTCGGACAAGCGCAAGAGACCCAGTACTTC
17,NA,TRBV11-2,TRBJ2-1,NA,CASSLVSVADWYNEQFF,TGTGCCAGCAGCTTAGTATCTGTAGCGGACTGGTACAATGAGCAGTTCTTC
15,TRBD2,TRBV6-1,TRBJ2-2,NA,CASSDQTSVRGELFF,TGTGCCAGCAGTGATCAGACTAGCGTGAGGGGGGAGCTGTTTTTT
15,TRBD1,TRBV6-5,TRBJ2-7,once,CASIRTGGSSYEQYF,TGTGCCAGCATTAGGACAGGGGGGAGCTCCTACGAGCAGTACTTC
14,NA,TRBV6-6,TRBJ1-1,NA,CASSYVSGGTEAFF,TGTGCCAGCAGTTACGTCTCAGGAGGAACTGAAGCTTTCTTT
18,TRBD2,TRBV7-2,TRBJ2-1,NA,CASSVQIAGGSSYNEQFF,TGTGCCAGCAGCGTACAGATAGCGGGAGGGAGCTCCTACAATGAGCAGTTCTTC
13,TRBD1,TRBV5-8,TRBJ1-2,NA,CASSTGQVYGYTF,TGTGCCAGCAGCACCGGACAGGTCTATGGCTACACCTTC
13,NA,TRBV7-9,TRBJ1-6,NA,CASSADGDSPLHF,TGTGCCAGCAGCGCAGACGGGGATTCACCCCTCCACTTT
14,NA,TRBV5-1,TRBJ1-2,NA,CASSLSSGGAGYTF,TGCGCCAGCAGCTTGAGCTCCGGGGGCGCTGGCTACACCTTC
14,NA,TRBV9,TRBJ1-1,NA,CASSVGPSPSEAFF,TGTGCCAGCAGCGTAGGACCAAGCCCTTCTGAAGCTTTCTTT
14,NA,TRBV11-3,TRBJ2-1,NA,CASSRRGGYNEQFF,TGTGCCAGCAGCCGTCGGGGTGGATACAATGAGCAGTTCTTC
15,NA,TRBV28,TRBJ2-3,NA,CASSFLLGGRNTQYF,TGTGCCAGCAGTTTCCTGTTGGGGGGACGGAATACGCAGTATTTT
14,NA,TRBV9,TRBJ1-5,NA,CASSVGGLGQPQHF,TGTGCCAGCAGCGTAGGAGGGTTGGGTCAGCCCCAGCATTTT
16,TRBD2,TRBV7-2,TRBJ2-2,NA,CASSETGLSNTGELFF,TGTGCCAGCAGCGAAACGGGACTATCGAACACCGGGGAGCTGTTTTTT
14,TRBD2,TRBV28,TRBJ2-1,NA,CASSLAGVIDEQFF,TGTGCCAGCAGTCTAGCGGGAGTTATTGATGAGCAGTTCTTC
15,NA,TRBV19,TRBJ1-3,NA,CASSTPRGTGNTIYF,TGTGCCAGTAGTACACCCCGGGGAACTGGAAACACCATATATTTT
12,NA,TRBV11-3,TRBJ1-5,once,CASSNNNQPQHF,TGTGCCAGCTCCAACAACAATCAGCCCCAGCATTTT
15,TRBD1,TRBV4-3,TRBJ2-7,NA,CASSQGLGQAYEQYF,TGCGCCAGCAGCCAAGGACTGGGACAGGCCTACGAGCAGTACTTC
17,NA,TRBV4-3,TRBJ2-3,NA,CASSQDLRGAGADTQYF,TGCGCCAGCAGCCAAGATCTTAGGGGGGCCGGGGCAGATACGCAGTATTTT
11,NA,TRBV5-1,TRBJ2-3,NA,CASSSTDTQYF,TGCGCCAGCAGCAGTACAGATACGCAGTATTTT
14,TRBD1,TRBV2,TRBJ2-7,once,CASKSQGPAYEQYF,TGTGCCAGCAAATCACAGGGGCCCGCCTACGAGCAGTACTTC
17,NA,TRBV7-8,TRBJ2-3,NA,CASSLAILGGVADTQYF,TGTGCCAGCAGCTTAGCTATCTTAGGGGGAGTGGCAGATACGCAGTATTTT
15,NA,TRBV27,TRBJ2-2,NA,CASSINRAITGELFF,TGTGCCAGCAGTATCAACAGGGCAATCACCGGGGAGCTGTTTTTT
13,NA,TRBV28,TRBJ1-5,NA,CASGGYSNQPQHF,TGTGCCAGCGGAGGGTATAGCAATCAGCCCCAGCATTTT
16,NA,TRBV14,TRBJ2-3,few,CASSQDVNSPVSTQYF,TGTGCCAGCAGCCAAGATGTAAACTCCCCGGTGAGCACGCAGTATTTT
15,TRBD2,TRBV2,TRBJ2-1,once,CASIRRLAGPNEQFF,TGTGCCAGCATTCGACGACTAGCGGGGCCTAATGAGCAGTTCTTC
14,TRBD1,TRBV11-2,TRBJ2-1,once,CASTRTGPYNEQFF,TGTGCCAGCACCCGGACAGGGCCCTACAATGAGCAGTTCTTC
14,NA,TRBV28,TRBJ2-2,NA,CASSPRLVTGELFF,TGTGCCAGCAGTCCTCGACTAGTCACCGGGGAGCTGTTTTTT
15,NA,TRBV14,TRBJ1-1,NA,CASSQDTGPQEEAFF,TGTGCCAGCAGCCAAGACACGGGGCCTCAAGAAGAAGCTTTCTTT
13,NA,TRBV11-3,TRBJ2-7,NA,CASSNGPLYEQYF,TGTGCCAGCAGCAATGGGCCTCTCTACGAGCAGTACTTC
16,NA,TRBV29-1,TRBJ1-1,NA,CSVRGRLFRPELGAFF,TGCAGCGTTAGGGGAAGACTCTTTCGGCCTGAACTTGGAGCTTTCTTT
13,NA,TRBV10-3,TRBJ1-1,NA,CATQGSENTEAFF,TGTGCCACTCAGGGGTCGGAGAACACTGAAGCTTTCTTT
13,NA,TRBV6-6,TRBJ2-5,NA,CASRGGGPETQYF,TGTGCCAGCAGAGGGGGAGGGCCAGAGACCCAGTACTTC
17,NA,TRBV5-5,TRBJ2-1,NA,CASSEDFWRSFYNEQFF,TGTGCCAGCAGCGAGGATTTTTGGAGGAGCTTCTACAATGAGCAGTTCTTC